This T cell receptor beta chain was sequenced for a study of blood T cell repertoires in COVID-19. About the research overall: The origin of the acute and convalescent COVID-19 samples was the United States, Italy and Spain.

Original handling: By means of reference gene primer amplification, nucleated cell counts were estimated. Measured with immunoSEQ multiplex PCR; TCRdb has only the in-frame clones, and not every one. D and trimming come from the DNA, and the V and J calls and clone size come from that table. The sample records 150,000 to 200,000 clones, around 85% being singletons. Germline lookup yields CDR1 LGHDT and CDR2 YNNKEL (reference sequence). V gave up 4 bases and J gave up 3 bases; unmatched junction bases: 2. This CDR3 region has 14 residues. The receptor was derived from a human donor with acute or convalescent COVID-19. The donor label of this sample is uncertain. Input material: peripheral blood. The chain joins TRBV3-1 (or the pseudogene TRBV3-2) to TRBJ1-4; 7 bases align to TRBD1. The CDR3 is CASSPQGSNEKLFF. The DNA of the CDR3 is TGTGCCAGCAGCCCACAGGGGTCTAATGAAAAACTGTTTTTT.